The rows below give T cell receptor beta chains drawn from one sample of a study of T cells in Graves' hyperthyroidism and ophthalmopathy. From the multiplex PCR reads, TCRdb called clonotypes with MiXCR, one entry per CDR3 protein. The data show about 540,000 distinct CDR3 sequences, just over 45% seen once. The sequenced sample consisted of peripheral blood or thyroid tissue (not recorded which). These receptors came from a woman under 30 with Graves' hyperthyroidism. Each CDR3 is given with its conserved first and last residue.

len | v_gene | CDR3aa
15 | TRBV12-3/TRBV12-4 | CASKPADRENSPLHF
13 | TRBV29-1 | CSVEDGTAGEQYF
14 | TRBV7-8 | CAGSYQWLLYEQYF
14 | TRBV19 | CASSITTTNEKLFF
13 | TRBV10-3 | CAIRRQAQDEQYF
13 | TRBV7-3 | CASSLDQGSPLHF
10 | TRBV19 | CASSINGQYF
15 | TRBV2 | CASSVQGGVLDEQYF
15 | TRBV7-3 | CASSILAGDYNEQFF
13 | TRBV20-1 | CSARDEGVEGYTF